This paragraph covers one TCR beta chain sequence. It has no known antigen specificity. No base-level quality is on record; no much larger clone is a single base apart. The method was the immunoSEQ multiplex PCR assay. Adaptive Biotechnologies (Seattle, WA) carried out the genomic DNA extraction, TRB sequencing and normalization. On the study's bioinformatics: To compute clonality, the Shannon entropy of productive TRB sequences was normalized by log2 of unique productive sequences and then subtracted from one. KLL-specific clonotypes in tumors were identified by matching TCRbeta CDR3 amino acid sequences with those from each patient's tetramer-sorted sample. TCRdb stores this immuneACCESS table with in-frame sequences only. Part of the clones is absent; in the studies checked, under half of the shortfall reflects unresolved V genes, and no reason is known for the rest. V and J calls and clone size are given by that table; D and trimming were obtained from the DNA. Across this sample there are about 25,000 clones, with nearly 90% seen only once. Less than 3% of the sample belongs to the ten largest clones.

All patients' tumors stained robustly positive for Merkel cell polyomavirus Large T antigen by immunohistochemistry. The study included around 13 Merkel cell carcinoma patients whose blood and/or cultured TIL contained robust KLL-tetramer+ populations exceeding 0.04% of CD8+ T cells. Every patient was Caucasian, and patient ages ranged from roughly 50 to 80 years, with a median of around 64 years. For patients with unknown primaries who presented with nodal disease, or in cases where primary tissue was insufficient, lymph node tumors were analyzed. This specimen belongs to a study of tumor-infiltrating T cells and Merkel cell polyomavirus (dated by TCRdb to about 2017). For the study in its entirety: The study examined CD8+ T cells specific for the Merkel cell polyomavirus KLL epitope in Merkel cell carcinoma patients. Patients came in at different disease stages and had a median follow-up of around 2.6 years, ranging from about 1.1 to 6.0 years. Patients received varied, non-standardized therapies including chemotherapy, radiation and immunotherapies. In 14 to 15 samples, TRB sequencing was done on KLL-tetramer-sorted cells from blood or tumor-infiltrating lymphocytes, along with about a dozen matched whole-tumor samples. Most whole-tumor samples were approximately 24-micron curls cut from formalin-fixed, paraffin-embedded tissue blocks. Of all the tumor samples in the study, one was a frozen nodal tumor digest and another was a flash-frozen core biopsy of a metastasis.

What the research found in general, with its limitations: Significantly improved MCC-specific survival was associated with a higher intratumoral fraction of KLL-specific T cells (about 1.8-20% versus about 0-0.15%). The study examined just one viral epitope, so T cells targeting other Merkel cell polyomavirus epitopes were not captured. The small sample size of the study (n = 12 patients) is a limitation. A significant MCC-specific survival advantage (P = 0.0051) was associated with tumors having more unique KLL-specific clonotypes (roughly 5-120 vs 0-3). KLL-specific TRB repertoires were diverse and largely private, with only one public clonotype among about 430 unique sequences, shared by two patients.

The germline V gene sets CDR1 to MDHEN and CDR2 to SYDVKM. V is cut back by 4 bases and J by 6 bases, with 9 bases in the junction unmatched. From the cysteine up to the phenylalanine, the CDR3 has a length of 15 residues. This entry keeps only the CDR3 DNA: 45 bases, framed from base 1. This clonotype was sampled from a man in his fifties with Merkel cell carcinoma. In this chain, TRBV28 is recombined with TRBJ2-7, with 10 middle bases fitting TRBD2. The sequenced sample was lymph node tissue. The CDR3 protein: CASSSSSGRMGEQYF. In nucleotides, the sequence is TGTGCCAGCAGTTCCTCTAGCGGGAGAATGGGCGAGCAGTACTTC. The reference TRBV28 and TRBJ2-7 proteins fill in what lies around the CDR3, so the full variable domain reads DVKVTQSSRYLVKRTGEKVFLECVQDMDHENMFWYRQDPGLGLRLIYFSYDVKMKEKGDIPEGYSVSREKKERFSLILESASTNQTSMYLCASSSSSGRMGEQYFGPGTRLTVT.